Each of the 27 T cell receptor beta chains below was sequenced from the same sample in a study of shared clonotypes between healthy human individuals. The repertoire was sequenced with immunoSEQ multiplex PCR; TCRdb's copy has only in-frame clones and lacks some. The sample has under 350,000 clones; over 75% are singletons. Sequencing was carried out using memory CD8+ T cells sorted from blood. The subset denotes: CD45RO+ cells pooled with CCR7-negative TemRA cells. These receptors all stem from a man aged 18 to 35 in good health.

This rearrangement joins TRBV2 to TRBJ2-1; D is possibly TRBD1 (6 bases). Trimming left V 8 bases short and J 6 bases short, with 11 bases between. Per the germline V gene, CDR1 is SNHLY and CDR2 is FYNNEI. This CDR3 is 12 amino acids long. CDR3 in DNA: TGTGCCAGCTTAGGGACAAGCAATGAGCAGTTCTTC. Amino acid sequence: CASLGTSNEQFF.

On this clone itself: The same CDR3 is also encoded by other DNA sequences in this sample. This chain uses TRBV4-3 with TRBJ2-7; TRBD2 matches 10 bases. Germline V gene data show CDR1 as LGHNA and CDR2 as YSLEER. Trimming removed 1 base from V and 3 bases from J; junction bases left unmatched: 3. The CDR3 runs 15 residues. This chain's CDR3 is CASSQGASGSYEQYF. The CDR3 bases are TGCGCCAGCAGCCAAGGGGCTAGCGGGAGCTACGAGCAGTACTTC.

V and J are TRBV5-6 and TRBJ2-1; TRBD1 agrees at 7 bases. The CDR3 contains 13 residues. Germline CDR1 SGHDT, CDR2 YYEEEE. The junction had 3 bases not matched to a gene; V was cut back by 3 bases and J by 6 bases. CDR3 loop: CASSWTGGNEQFF. As DNA, the CDR3 is TGTGCCAGCAGCTGGACAGGAGGCAATGAGCAGTTCTTC. The variable domain in full, completed from reference TRBV5-6 and TRBJ2-1, reads DAGVTQSPTHLIKTRGQQVTLRCSPKSGHDTVSWYQQALGQGPQFIFQYYEEEERQRGNFPDRFSGHQFPNYSSELNVNALLLGDSALYLCASSWTGGNEQFFGPGTRLTVL.

The chain carries TRBV4-1 and TRBJ1-3; D uncertain. The V and J ends lost 3 bases and 0 bases respectively, with 15 bases between them. This CDR3 contains 17 residues. Germline-derived CDR1 and CDR2 are MGHRA and YSYEKL. The CDR3 region is CASSQFPGSSSGNTIYF. CDR3 DNA sequence: TGCGCCAGCAGCCAGTTTCCTGGCTCGAGCTCTGGAAACACCATATATTTT.

The chain links TRBV7-9 to TRBJ2-7, with 12 nucleotides matching TRBD1. Trimming cost V 11 bases and J 1 base; bases outside gene matches: 3. The CDR3 runs to 13 residues. Germline CDR1 is SEHNR and CDR2 is FQNEAQ (reference sequence). The CDR3 protein is CALGQGASYEQYF. In DNA form, the CDR3 reads TGTGCCCTGGGACAGGGGGCATCCTACGAGCAGTACTTC.

V is TRBV25-1 and J is TRBJ1-5, with 7 bases fitting TRBD1. Germline V gene sequence: CDR1 MGHDK, CDR2 SYGVNS. The CDR3 has 16 amino acids. V shed 4 bases and J 4 bases; nucleotides not matched to a gene: 10. The CDR3 DNA reads TGTGCCAGCAGTGGGGGCCTTGACAGGGTGAATCAGCCCCAGCATTTT. As protein: CASSGGLDRVNQPQHF.

This chain connects TRBV7-3 to TRBJ1-1, with TRBD1 as a possible D gene (6 bases). Germline V CDR1 and CDR2: SGHTA, FQGTGA. Trimming left V 3 bases short and J 3 bases short, with 11 bases between. The CDR3 is 14 amino acids. As DNA, the CDR3 is TGTGCCAGCAGCTTGAACAGGGTACACACTGAAGCTTTCTTT. It specifies CASSLNRVHTEAFF.

V and J are TRBV27 and TRBJ2-2, with 7 nucleotides matching TRBD1. Looked up from germline, CDR1 is MNHEY and CDR2 is SMNVEV (reference sequence). This CDR3 region has 14 residues. After removal of 9 bases from V and 5 bases from J, the junction contained 9 bases not matched to a gene. The DNA for the CDR3 is TGTGCCAGTACCGGGACAGAAAGAACCGGGGAGCTGTTTTTT. This sequence encodes CASTGTERTGELFF.

V gene TRBV6-5 combines with J gene TRBJ1-1; possible D gene TRBD1, 5 bases. Looked up from germline, CDR1 is MNHEY and CDR2 is SVGAGI. V was clipped by 0 bases and J by 4 bases, with 9 bases between them. The CDR3 has 14 residues. The CDR3 region has the DNA TGTGCCAGCAGTTACTCAGAGGGACCCACTGAAGCTTTCTTT. It encodes CASSYSEGPTEAFF.

This clone was recorded a few times. The V and J genes are TRBV5-1 and TRBJ2-5; maybe TRBD1 (6 bases). The CDR3 contains 15 residues. Germline CDR1 and CDR2: SGHRS and YFSETQ. V shed 4 bases and J shed 5 bases, with 18 bases lying between them. DNA for the CDR3: TGCGCCAGCAGCACAGGACAGCCCGGCTGGGAGACCCAGTACTTC. It yields the protein CASSTGQPGWETQYF. The complete variable domain, with remaining parts taken from reference TRBV5-1 and TRBJ2-5, reads KAGVTQTPRYLIKTRGQQVTLSCSPISGHRSVSWYQQTPGQGLQFLFEYFSETQRNKGNFPGRFSGRQFSNSRSEMNVSTLELGDSALYLCASSTGQPGWETQYFGPGTRLLVL.

V usage is TRBV4-1 and J usage is TRBJ1-1; D is ambiguous. Germline-derived CDR1 and CDR2 are MGHRA and YSYEKL. V dropped 1 base and J dropped 3 bases, with 12 bases sitting between them. The CDR3 loop spans 15 amino acids. CDR3 DNA sequence: TGCGCCAGCAGCCAAGTGCCCGGGGTGGACACTGAAGCTTTCTTT. Translation gives CASSQVPGVDTEAFF.

This clone was observed a single time. The rearrangement joins TRBV4-1 to TRBJ1-4; a possible D gene is TRBD1 (5 bases). Trimming stripped 4 bases from V and 6 bases from J, with 18 bases between. This CDR3 spans 16 amino acids. CDR1 and CDR2 (germline): MGHRA, YSYEKL. CDR3 loop: CASSLGDGPWDEKLFF. CDR3 coding DNA: TGCGCCAGCAGCCTCGGGGACGGACCCTGGGATGAAAAACTGTTTTTT.

V usage is TRBV29-1 and J usage is TRBJ2-3; TRBD2 might be the D (6 bases). The CDR3 spans 13 residues. Trimming took 5 bases from V and 4 from J, leaving 13 bases between them. Looked up from germline, CDR1 is SQVTM and CDR2 is ANQGSEA. Here the CDR3 DNA reads TGCAGCGTTCTTGGCGGGGTGGCAGATACGCAGTATTTT. This sequence encodes CSVLGGVADTQYF.

The V gene is TRBV4-2, the J gene TRBJ2-7; a weak D match, TRBD2 (7 bases). The CDR3 is made up of 17 amino acids. Germline V gene sequence: CDR1 LGHNA, CDR2 YNFKEQ. Trimming removed 1 base from V and 0 bases from J, with 16 bases in between. CDR3: CASSQVGRGRPSYEQYF. CDR3 coding DNA: TGTGCCAGCAGCCAAGTTGGGCGGGGGCGACCCTCCTACGAGCAGTACTTC.

V is TRBV30 and J is TRBJ1-1; 7 nucleotides agree with TRBD1. Trimming took 4 bases from V and 5 from J; bases not matched to a gene: 4. This CDR3 is built from 12 residues. Germline V gene data show CDR1 as GTSNPN and CDR2 as SVGIG (reference sequence). Written as DNA, the CDR3 is TGTGCCTGGAACAGGGGAAAAACTGAAGCTTTCTTT. Its translation: CAWNRGKTEAFF.

As concerns this clone: This likely traces to a read error, being one base from a far larger clone. The gene calls are TRBV27 and TRBJ2-1, with 12 bases lining up with TRBD2. Per germline, CDR1 MNHEY and CDR2 SMNVEV (reference sequence). Trimming removed 5 bases from V and 7 bases from J; junction bases left unmatched: 3. The CDR3 extends over 14 amino acids. CDR3 bases: TGTGCCAGCAGTCCCGGACTAGCGGGGAATGAGCAGTTCTTC. Translating gives CASSPGLAGNEQFF.

The V and J genes are TRBV6-1 and TRBJ2-1; a weak D match, TRBD2 (6 bases). The CDR3 length is 14 residues. Trimming removed 8 bases from V and 8 bases from J, with 19 bases in between. Germline CDR1 reads MNHNS; CDR2 reads SASEGT. DNA of the CDR3: TGTGCCAGCGGCTATAGCGGCGGATGGGATGAGCAGTTCTTC. This translates into CASGYSGGWDEQFF.

The chain is built from TRBV13 and TRBJ1-2, with 9 bases that match TRBD1. The junction had 13 bases not matched to a gene; V was cut back by 7 bases and J by 4 bases. The CDR3 extends over 16 amino acids. Per the germline V gene, CDR1 is PRHDT and CDR2 is FYEKMQ (reference sequence). The CDR3 protein is CASTMGMGQGLYGYTF. CDR3 DNA sequence: TGTGCCAGCACCATGGGGATGGGACAGGGACTCTATGGCTACACCTTC.

The gene calls are TRBV9 and TRBJ2-1, with 8 bases lining up with TRBD1. The V and J ends lost 4 bases and 2 bases, in that order; junction bases with no gene match: 8. The V gene's germline CDR1 is SGDLS and CDR2 YYNGEE. The CDR3 runs to 16 residues. Here the CDR3 DNA reads TGTGCCAGCAGCCCCATGGACAGGGTCGCCTACAATGAGCAGTTCTTC. It encodes CASSPMDRVAYNEQFF. Together with reference TRBV9 and TRBJ2-1, the CDR3 gives the full variable domain: DSGVTQTPKHLITATGQRVTLRCSPRSGDLSVYWYQQSLDQGLQFLIQYYNGEERAKGNILERFSAQQFPDLHSELNLSSLELGDSALYFCASSPMDRVAYNEQFFGPGTRLTVL.

This clone has at least ten counts. CDR3 sequence reads: CASSLLSGQGVNYGYTF. In DNA, the CDR3 is TGTGCCAGCAGTTTATTGTCGGGGCAGGGGGTTAACTATGGCTACACCTTC. The V gene is TRBV28, the J gene TRBJ1-2, with 7 bases matching TRBD1. Germline-derived CDR1 and CDR2 are MDHEN and SYDVKM. After removal of 1 base from V and 1 base from J, the junction contained 9 bases not matched to a gene. The length of the CDR3 is 17 residues.

This clone came up many times. The V and J genes are TRBV29-1 and TRBJ2-1, with D tentatively TRBD1 (6 bases). Germline CDR1 reads SQVTM; CDR2 reads ANQGSEA. V was trimmed by 6 bases and J by 8 bases, leaving 17 bases between them. The CDR3 has 13 residues. CDR3 residues: CSVLDGTIHEQFF. The CDR3 DNA is TGCAGCGTCCTAGACGGGACAATACATGAGCAGTTCTTC.

The chain has TRBV7-9 and TRBJ2-3; maybe TRBD2 (5 bases). V was pared by 7 bases and J by 0 bases, with 14 bases between. CDR3 length: 15 residues. Germline V gene sequence: CDR1 SEHNR, CDR2 FQNEAQ (reference sequence). The CDR3 loop is CASTPGEGSTDTQYF. The CDR3 DNA follows: TGTGCCAGCACTCCCGGTGAGGGCAGCACAGATACGCAGTATTTT.

The J gene is TRBJ1-1, the V gene TRBV5-4, with TRBD1 as a possible D gene (5 bases). Trimming cost V 4 bases and J 9 bases, with 22 bases left between them. This CDR3 is built from 15 residues. Germline values: CDR1 SGHNT, CDR2 YYREEE (reference sequence). The CDR3 DNA follows: TGTGCCAGCAGCCCCTGGGGCCAGGGATCCCTTAAAGCTTTCTTT. Translation: CASSPWGQGSLKAFF.

The chain carries TRBV27 and TRBJ2-3; 8 nucleotides match TRBD1. This CDR3 spans 15 amino acids. With 6 bases clipped from V and 0 bases from J, the junction kept 5 bases outside the gene matches. Germline CDR1 and CDR2: MNHEY and SMNVEV (reference sequence). The CDR3 here is CASSLWTGSTDTQYF. The DNA of the CDR3 is TGTGCCAGCAGCCTTTGGACAGGGAGCACAGATACGCAGTATTTT.

This clone was recorded only once. The chain is built from TRBV5-6 and TRBJ1-6; weak D call: TRBD1 (5 bases). This CDR3 is 12 amino acids long. With 5 bases removed from V and 7 bases from J, the gap between germline ends came to 7 bases. Germline V gene lookup returns CDR1 SGHDT and CDR2 YYEEEE. This chain's CDR3 is CASRGLNSPLHF. For the CDR3, the DNA is TGTGCCAGCAGGGGGCTCAATTCACCCCTCCACTTT.

J is TRBJ1-4 and V is TRBV28; D remains ambiguous. V lost 7 bases and J 8 bases, leaving 17 bases between the germline ends. Germline V gives CDR1 MDHEN, CDR2 SYDVKM. The CDR3 spans 14 residues. DNA of the CDR3: TGTGCCAGCACCCTGAGGTCGGGGAGGGAAAAACTGTTTTTT. Its translation: CASTLRSGREKLFF. Full variable domain (missing parts from reference TRBV28 and TRBJ1-4): DVKVTQSSRYLVKRTGEKVFLECVQDMDHENMFWYRQDPGLGLRLIYFSYDVKMKEKGDIPEGYSVSREKKERFSLILESASTNQTSMYLCASTLRSGREKLFFGSGTQLSVL.

V gene TRBV4-3 combines with J gene TRBJ2-7; D is possibly TRBD1 (6 bases). The CDR3 runs 15 residues. The V and J ends lost 4 bases and 5 bases respectively, with 18 bases between them. Germline V CDR1 and CDR2: LGHNA, YSLEER. CDR3 bases: TGCGCCAGCAGCCGTAGTCAGGGGTCGGTCAACGAGCAGTACTTC. Protein sequence: CASSRSQGSVNEQYF.